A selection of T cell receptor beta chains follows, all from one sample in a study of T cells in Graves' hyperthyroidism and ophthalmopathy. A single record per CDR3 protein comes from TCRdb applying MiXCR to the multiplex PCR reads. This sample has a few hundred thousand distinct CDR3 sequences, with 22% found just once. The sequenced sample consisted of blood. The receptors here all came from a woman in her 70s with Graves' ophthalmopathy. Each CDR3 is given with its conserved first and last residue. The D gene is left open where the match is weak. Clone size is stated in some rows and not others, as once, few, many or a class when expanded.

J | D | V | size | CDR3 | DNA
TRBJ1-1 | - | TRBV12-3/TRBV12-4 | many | CASSLAQGNRAEAFF | TGTGCCAGCAGTTTAGCTCAGGGGAATAGGGCTGAAGCTTTCTTT
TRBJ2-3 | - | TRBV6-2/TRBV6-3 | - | CASRTTGSTDTQYF | TGTGCCAGCAGGACAACGGGATCCACAGATACGCAGTATTTT
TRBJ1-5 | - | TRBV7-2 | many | CASSWGRGLLSNQPQHF | TGTGCCAGCAGCTGGGGCAGGGGCCTCTTGAGCAATCAGCCCCAGCATTTT
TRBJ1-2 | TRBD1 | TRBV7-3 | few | CASSLRQGRRVYGYTF | TGTGCCAGCAGCCTAAGACAGGGGCGGAGGGTTTACGGCTACACCTTC
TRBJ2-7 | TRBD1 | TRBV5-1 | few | CASSSGTGGAYEQYF | TGCGCCAGCAGCTCCGGGACAGGGGGTGCCTACGAGCAGTACTTC
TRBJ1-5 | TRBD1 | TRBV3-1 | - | CASSQGTGREPQHF | TGTGCCAGCAGCCAAGGGACAGGGAGGGAGCCCCAGCATTTT
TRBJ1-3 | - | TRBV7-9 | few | CASSSEGNTIYF | TGTGCCAGCAGCTCCGAGGGGAACACCATATATTTT
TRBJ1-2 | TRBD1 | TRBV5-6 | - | CASSGTVFNYGYTF | TGTGCCAGCAGCGGGACAGTTTTTAACTATGGCTACACCTTC
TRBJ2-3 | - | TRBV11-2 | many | CASSLGVVPFVVEYF | TGTGCCAGCAGCTTAGGGGTGGTGCCGTTTGTGGTGGAGTATTTT
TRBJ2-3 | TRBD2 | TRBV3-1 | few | CASSQDAGEADTQYF | TGTGCCAGCAGCCAAGATGCGGGAGAGGCAGATACGCAGTATTTT